These T cell receptor beta chains were read from a single sample in a study of yellow fever vaccine responses in identical twins. From the RT-PCR reads, TCRdb called clonotypes with MiXCR, one entry per CDR3 protein. The sample has fewer than 11,000 distinct CDR3 sequences; 70% to 90% are singletons. The sample was T cells from blood (PBMCs), unsorted or a sorted subset (not recorded which), taken before or after yellow fever vaccination (not recorded which). These receptors originate from a woman aged 18-30 years who received the yellow fever vaccine. Both conserved end residues are part of each CDR3. Fields, in order: V gene, D gene, J gene, clone size, CDR3 protein, CDR3 DNA. A D gene is named only where the DNA matches it firmly. Not all rows give a size; the values are once, few, many and, for expanded clones, a class.

TRBV12-3/TRBV12-4	TRBD1	TRBJ1-5	NA	CASSIRQGQPQHF	TGTGCCAGCAGTATACGACAGGGCCAGCCCCAGCATTTT
TRBV29-1	TRBD2	TRBJ2-1	once	CSVERREPPNEQFF	TGCAGCGTTGAAAGGCGGGAGCCTCCCAATGAGCAGTTCTTC
TRBV7-6	TRBD1	TRBJ1-1	NA	CASSPRQGDLMNTEAFF	TGTGCCAGCAGCCCTCGGCAGGGGGATCTAATGAACACTGAAGCTTTCTTT
TRBV4-1	TRBD1	TRBJ1-1	NA	CASSQAVDRENTEAFF	TGCGCCAGCAGCCAAGCGGTCGACAGGGAAAACACTGAAGCTTTCTTT
TRBV7-3	NA	TRBJ1-2	NA	CASSPSDGNYGYTF	TGTGCCAGCAGCCCCTCCGATGGGAACTATGGCTACACCTTC
TRBV11-2	NA	TRBJ2-1	NA	CASSLGGAGTNEQFF	TGTGCCAGCAGCTTAGGGGGGGCGGGGACAAATGAGCAGTTCTTC
TRBV11-1	TRBD1	TRBJ1-4	NA	CASSFYGRGKSDEKLFF	TGTGCCAGCAGCTTTTACGGCAGGGGGAAGTCTGATGAAAAACTGTTTTTT
TRBV20-1	NA	TRBJ2-3	NA	CSARQAPHTQYF	TGCAGTGCTAGACAGGCGCCCCATACGCAGTATTTT
TRBV28	NA	TRBJ2-7	NA	CASSFRGSYEQYF	TGTGCCAGCAGTTTCCGGGGTTCCTACGAGCAGTACTTC
TRBV11-1	TRBD2	TRBJ2-1	NA	CASSPPGGRRFF	TGTGCCAGCAGCCCCCCGGGGGGTCGTCGGTTCTTC
TRBV10-3	NA	TRBJ2-1	NA	CAISAGTNNEQFF	TGTGCCATCTCCGCGGGAACTAACAATGAGCAGTTCTTC
TRBV20-1	NA	TRBJ1-1	once	CSVGRNTEAFF	TGCAGTGTTGGGAGGAACACTGAAGCTTTCTTT
TRBV12-3/TRBV12-4	NA	TRBJ2-2	few	CANSFSGGPTGELFF	TGTGCCAACAGTTTTTCAGGCGGCCCCACCGGGGAGCTGTTTTTT
TRBV28	NA	TRBJ1-2	NA	CASSPGLGYTF	TGTGCCAGCAGTCCCGGCCTAGGCTACACCTTC
TRBV20-1	TRBD2	TRBJ2-3	NA	CSAPGLVTDTQYF	TGCAGTGCTCCTGGACTAGTCACAGATACGCAGTATTTT
TRBV28	NA	TRBJ2-1	NA	CASSPLGLNNEQFF	TGTGCCAGCAGTCCTCTGGGTTTAAACAATGAGCAGTTCTTC
TRBV20-1	NA	TRBJ2-5	NA	CSARARPERETQYF	TGCAGTGCTAGAGCCCGACCGGAGAGGGAGACCCAGTACTTC
TRBV24-1	TRBD2	TRBJ2-5	NA	CATSDRTSGQETQYF	TGTGCCACCAGTGATCGGACTAGCGGCCAAGAGACCCAGTACTTC
TRBV20-1	NA	TRBJ1-2	NA	CSARDDRRYGYTF	TGCAGTGCTAGAGACGACAGGCGCTATGGCTACACCTTC
TRBV29-1	NA	TRBJ2-2	NA	CSVSITGELFF	TGCAGCGTTTCTATCACCGGGGAGCTGTTTTTT
TRBV20-1	NA	TRBJ2-3	NA	CSARKRNTDTQYF	TGCAGTGCTAGAAAACGGAACACAGATACGCAGTATTTT
TRBV29-1	TRBD2	TRBJ2-7	NA	CSVVPSGRAYEQYF	TGCAGCGTTGTTCCTAGCGGGAGGGCCTACGAGCAGTACTTC
TRBV4-1	NA	TRBJ2-5	NA	CASSQEGGGAETQYF	TGCGCCAGCAGCCAAGAGGGAGGGGGCGCGGAGACCCAGTACTTC
TRBV28	TRBD2	TRBJ2-5	NA	CASSSLLSGSSETQYF	TGTGCCAGCAGTTCCCTGTTGAGCGGGAGTAGTGAGACCCAGTACTTC
TRBV11-1	NA	TRBJ1-3	NA	CASSSRQPGGNTIYF	TGTGCCAGCAGCTCCAGACAACCGGGGGGAAACACCATATATTTT
TRBV11-1	TRBD2	TRBJ2-1	NA	CASSAGTSGRLSYNEQFF	TGTGCCAGCAGCGCCGGGACTAGCGGGAGACTTTCCTACAATGAGCAGTTCTTC
TRBV7-3	TRBD1	TRBJ2-1	NA	CASSQGDSYNEQFF	TGTGCCAGCAGCCAGGGGGACTCCTACAATGAGCAGTTCTTC
TRBV4-1	TRBD1	TRBJ2-1	NA	CASSQGQGAYNEQFF	TGCGCCAGCAGCCAAGGGCAGGGGGCCTACAATGAGCAGTTCTTC
TRBV4-1	NA	TRBJ1-5	NA	CASSQVYGQPQHF	TGCGCCAGCAGCCAGGTCTACGGCCAGCCCCAGCATTTT
TRBV18	TRBD2	TRBJ2-1	once	CASSLTSGLRNEQFF	TGTGCCAGCTCACTGACTAGCGGGCTGAGGAATGAGCAGTTCTTC
TRBV11-3	NA	TRBJ2-5	NA	CASSLEQAIETQYF	TGTGCCAGCAGCTTAGAACAAGCCATAGAGACCCAGTACTTC
TRBV7-6	NA	TRBJ2-1	NA	CASSLVPTSSYNEQFF	TGTGCCAGCAGCTTAGTGCCGACGAGCTCCTACAATGAGCAGTTCTTC
TRBV2	NA	TRBJ2-1	NA	CASRDSGGSNEQFF	TGTGCCAGCAGGGATTCCGGAGGGTCCAATGAGCAGTTCTTC
TRBV3-1	TRBD2	TRBJ2-3	NA	CASSQGTSGTDTQYF	TGTGCCAGCAGCCAGGGGACTAGCGGCACAGATACGCAGTATTTT
TRBV28	NA	TRBJ1-2	NA	CASRFTYGYTF	TGTGCCAGCAGGTTTACCTATGGCTACACCTTC
TRBV11-1	NA	TRBJ2-1	NA	CASSLSHGRNEQFF	TGTGCCAGCAGCTTAAGTCATGGGAGGAATGAGCAGTTCTTC
TRBV29-1	NA	TRBJ2-4	NA	CSARGGAKNIQYF	TGCAGCGCCAGGGGGGGGGCCAAAAACATTCAGTACTTC
TRBV7-6	TRBD1	TRBJ1-6	NA	CASSETGRSPLHF	TGTGCCAGCAGCGAGACAGGGAGATCACCCCTCCACTTT
TRBV10-1	NA	TRBJ2-2	NA	CASGFGAGELFF	NA
TRBV5-6	TRBD1	TRBJ1-1	few	CASSLGTGNTEAFF	TGTGCCAGCAGCTTGGGGACAGGGAACACTGAAGCTTTCTTT
TRBV28	NA	TRBJ2-1	NA	CASSFGDEQFF	TGTGCCAGCAGTTTTGGTGATGAGCAGTTCTTC
TRBV7-6	NA	TRBJ2-1	NA	CASSASSGLHNEQFF	TGTGCCAGCAGCGCCAGCTCCGGGTTACACAATGAGCAGTTCTTC
TRBV2	NA	TRBJ1-3	few	CASSGPRSLTFSGNTIYF	TGTGCCAGCAGTGGGCCGCGCTCACTCACTTTCAGCGGAAACACCATATATTTT
TRBV11-2	NA	TRBJ1-1	NA	CASSTTVNTEAFF	TGTGCCAGCAGCACGACAGTGAACACTGAAGCTTTCTTT
TRBV20-1	NA	TRBJ2-5	NA	CSALDETQYF	TGCAGTGCTTTGGATGAGACCCAGTACTTC
TRBV7-9	NA	TRBJ2-1	NA	CASSTSRGRDNEQFF	TGTGCCAGCAGCACCTCCAGGGGGAGGGACAATGAGCAGTTCTTC
TRBV5-1	TRBD2	TRBJ2-7	NA	CASSLIAGGPRYEQYF	TGCGCCAGCAGCTTAATAGCGGGAGGGCCTAGGTACGAGCAGTACTTC
TRBV3-1	NA	TRBJ2-2	NA	CASILETVNTGELFF	TGTGCCAGCATCCTAGAGACAGTGAACACCGGGGAGCTGTTTTTT
TRBV18	TRBD2	TRBJ2-4	NA	CASSPRLAGGSLAKNIQYF	TGTGCCAGCTCACCTCGTCTAGCGGGAGGGTCCTTGGCCAAAAACATTCAGTACTTC
TRBV7-7	NA	TRBJ1-4	NA	CASSQISGEKLFF	TGTGCCAGCAGCCAAATCTCCGGTGAAAAACTGTTTTTT
TRBV15	NA	TRBJ1-1	NA	CATSSRMLNTEAFF	TGTGCCACCAGCAGCCGCATGCTTAACACTGAAGCTTTCTTT
TRBV20-1	NA	TRBJ2-7	NA	CSARVSDRTNSYEQYF	TGCAGTGCTAGAGTCTCAGACAGGACCAACTCCTACGAGCAGTACTTC
TRBV4-2	NA	TRBJ2-7	NA	CASSQGHEQYF	TGTGCCAGCAGCCAAGGTCACGAGCAGTACTTC
TRBV6-1	TRBD1	TRBJ2-6	NA	CASSQGASGANVLTF	TGTGCCAGCAGCCAGGGGGCGTCTGGGGCCAACGTCCTGACTTTC
TRBV4-3	NA	TRBJ2-5	once	CASSQYSKETQYF	TGCGCCAGCAGCCAGTACTCGAAAGAGACCCAGTACTTC
TRBV3-1	NA	TRBJ1-1	NA	CASSSGTEAFF	TGTGCCAGCAGCTCTGGGACTGAAGCTTTCTTT
TRBV28	TRBD2	TRBJ2-5	few	CASSSSGRLLEAQYF	TGTGCCAGCAGTTCTAGCGGGAGGTTACTAGAGGCCCAGTACTTC
TRBV2	NA	TRBJ1-1	NA	CANSDSPTVGTEAFF	TGTGCCAACAGTGATTCTCCGACAGTCGGCACTGAAGCTTTCTTT